These 20 T cell receptor beta chains came from one sample sequenced in a study of human T cells and chemical hapten exposure. MiXCR, applied by TCRdb to the RACE reads, yields one record per CDR3 protein. The sample records tens of thousands of distinct CDR3 sequences, more than 10% being singletons. Time point given: pre-sensitization, week 0. Stated treatment: therapeutic diphenylcyclopropenone sensitization with weekly scalp DPC. Unfractionated whole blood yielded total RNA. The sequencing used whole blood, collected in connection with sensitization to the hapten diphenylcyclopropenone (DPC). The receptors were gathered from a woman aged 40 to 50 with alopecia areata. Some clones in this sample may be carry-over from other donors' samples.

This clonotype was counted at least ten times. The chain combines TRBV12-3 or TRBV12-4 with TRBJ1-5, with D possibly matching TRBD1 (6 bases). The CDR3 is 14 amino acids. Trimming removed 4 bases at V and 3 bases at J, with 10 bases between. The CDR3 nucleotides are TGTGCCAGCAGTTCAGACAGGTTCAATCAGCCCCAGCATTTT. It specifies CASSSDRFNQPQHF.

The rearrangement links TRBV29-1 to TRBJ2-6; 7 positions agree with TRBD2. With 4 bases clipped from V and 2 bases from J, the junction kept 5 bases outside the gene matches. Germline V gene sequence: CDR1 SQVTM, CDR2 ANQGSEA. This CDR3 has 15 residues. CDR3 residues: CSVVGGSTGANVLTF. CDR3 sequence (DNA): TGCAGCGTTGTCGGGGGGTCAACTGGGGCCAACGTCCTGACTTTC.

This clonotype was picked up many times. The V gene is TRBV11-2, the J gene TRBJ1-1; D uncertain. Germline-derived CDR1 and CDR2 are SGHAT and FQNNGV. V was cut by 2 bases and J by 1 base, with 5 bases left in between. CDR3 size: 13 residues. CDR3 amino acids: CASSLQQNTEAFF. The CDR3 bases are TGTGCCAGCAGCTTACAGCAGAACACTGAAGCTTTCTTT.

There are a few counts of this clonotype. The chain recombines TRBV9 with TRBJ2-2; 8 bases fit TRBD1. The CDR3 consists of 16 residues. Germline trimming cut 4 bases from V and 3 bases from J; bases unmatched to any gene: 8. The germline V gene has CDR1 SGDLS and CDR2 YYNGEE. CDR3 sequence (DNA): TGTGCCAGCAGCCCCCAGACAGGGGCGGACACCGGGGAGCTGTTTTTT. It specifies CASSPQTGADTGELFF.

The J gene is TRBJ2-3, the V gene TRBV11-2; D is uncertain. The CDR3 has 13 amino acids. Trimming stripped 1 base from V and 2 bases from J, with 4 bases between. In germline, CDR1 is SGHAT, CDR2 FQNNGV. CDR3 protein: CASSLVLTDTQYF. The CDR3 DNA reads as TGTGCCAGCAGCTTAGTCCTCACAGATACGCAGTATTTT.

This clonotype showed up many times. The genes are TRBV6-6 and TRBJ2-3; D unresolved. Germline loops: CDR1 MNHNY, CDR2 SVGAGI (reference sequence). Trimming took off 5 bases at V and 1 base at J, with 10 bases between the two ends. This CDR3 has 14 amino acids. Here the CDR3 DNA reads TGTGCCAGCAGTCCCCCACCCGGCACAGATACGCAGTATTTT. Protein: CASSPPPGTDTQYF.

This clonotype occurred a few times. The chain carries TRBV28 and TRBJ1-5, with D tentatively TRBD1 (5 bases). The germline V gene has CDR1 MDHEN and CDR2 SYDVKM. Trimming cost V 7 bases and J 12 bases, with 10 bases left between them. The CDR3 extends over 10 amino acids. CDR3 sequence reads: CASTDSIQHF. The CDR3 DNA sequence: TGTGCCAGCACTGACAGCATCCAGCATTTT. Full variable domain (remainder filled in from reference TRBV28 and TRBJ1-5): DVKVTQSSRYLVKRTGEKVFLECVQDMDHENMFWYRQDPGLGLRLIYFSYDVKMKEKGDIPEGYSVSREKKERFSLILESASTNQTSMYLCASTDSIQHFGDGTRLSIL.

The V call is TRBV28, the J call TRBJ1-2; weak D call: TRBD1 (5 bases). Germline-derived CDR1 and CDR2 are MDHEN and SYDVKM. This CDR3 spans 13 amino acids. V was pared by 6 bases and J by 12 bases, with 20 bases between. In DNA form, the CDR3 reads TGTGCCAGCAGACCCCAACCACAGGCCCATCACACCTTC. Translated, it gives CASRPQPQAHHTF.

The table lists this clonotype with many counts. The J gene is TRBJ2-3, the V gene TRBV20-1; 7 bases align to TRBD2. This CDR3 comprises 15 residues. Germline V lookup: CDR1 DFQATT, CDR2 SNEGSKA (reference sequence). V gave up 3 bases and J gave up 6 bases; unmatched junction bases: 12. The CDR3 reads CSASTMLAEGDTQYF. As DNA, the CDR3 is TGCAGTGCTAGCACAATGCTAGCGGAGGGGGATACGCAGTATTTT.

In its sample, this clonotype was seen many times. V gene TRBV5-6 combines with J gene TRBJ2-5; a possible D gene is TRBD2 (6 bases). CDR1 is SGHDT and CDR2 is YYEEEE in the germline V gene. The CDR3 totals 14 residues. Trimming took off 3 bases at V and 3 bases at J, with 12 bases between the two ends. CDR3: CASSYGTLKETQYF. The CDR3 region has the DNA TGTGCCAGCAGCTACGGGACTCTAAAAGAGACCCAGTACTTC. Filled out from reference TRBV5-6 and TRBJ2-5, the complete variable domain reads DAGVTQSPTHLIKTRGQQVTLRCSPKSGHDTVSWYQQALGQGPQFIFQYYEEEERQRGNFPDRFSGHQFPNYSSELNVNALLLGDSALYLCASSYGTLKETQYFGPGTRLLVL.

This clonotype was recorded a few times. This chain links TRBV24-1 with TRBJ2-3, with 7 positions matching TRBD1. The germline V gene encodes CDR1 KGHDR and CDR2 SFDVKD. The CDR3 is made up of 13 amino acids. V trimming: 7 bases; J trimming: 3 bases; junction bases outside the gene matches: 3. The CDR3 nucleotides read TGTGCCACCAGCCGACAGGGAACAGATACGCAGTATTTT. Amino acids: CATSRQGTDTQYF.

In this sample, this clonotype turned up once. CDR3 sequence (DNA): TGCAGCGTTGTAACCCAGCCAGGCGACTATGGCTACACCTTC. This encodes CSVVTQPGDYGYTF. The chain is built from TRBV29-1 and TRBJ1-2; D gene uncertain. Germline V CDR1 and CDR2: SQVTM, ANQGSEA. The CDR3 runs 14 residues. Trimming cost V 4 bases and J 3 bases, with 15 bases left between them. Using reference TRBV29-1 and TRBJ1-2 for the parts outside the CDR3, the full variable domain is SAVISQKPSRDICQRGTSLTIQCQVDSQVTMMFWYRQQPGQSLTLIATANQGSEATYESGFVIDKFPISRPNLTFSTLTVSNMSPEDSSIYLCSVVTQPGDYGYTFGSGTRLTVV.

This clonotype was counted ten times or more. The V call is TRBV29-1, the J call TRBJ1-1, with D unclear. V was shortened by 4 bases and J by 1 base, with 10 bases between the two germline ends. CDR1 is SQVTM, CDR2 ANQGSEA, per germline. CDR3 length: 13 residues. CDR3 sequence (DNA): TGCAGCGTTGTAGGGCTAGGGAACACTGAAGCTTTCTTT. Translation gives CSVVGLGNTEAFF.

This clonotype was recorded once. The chain recombines TRBV28 with TRBJ2-3; D not certain. The CDR3 contains 13 residues. Germline V gives CDR1 MDHEN, CDR2 SYDVKM. V lost 4 bases to trimming and J lost 3 bases, with 8 bases between them. The CDR3 nucleotides are TGTGCCAGCAGTTCAAGACTTACAGATACGCAGTATTTT. As protein: CASSSRLTDTQYF.

This clonotype was recorded at least ten times. DNA for the CDR3: TGTGCCAGCAGCTTAGCGGGTTACGGGACAGATGACAATCAGCCCCAGCATTTT. Its translation: CASSLAGYGTDDNQPQHF. J is TRBJ1-5 and V is TRBV7-9; TRBD1 matches at 7 bases. CDR1 and CDR2 (germline): SEHNR, FQNEAQ (reference sequence). V lost 0 bases and J lost 3; bases outside the gene matches: 11. The CDR3 sequence is 18 residues long.

This chain uses TRBV9 with TRBJ2-2; 10 bases fit TRBD1. This CDR3 spans 16 amino acids. The germline V gene has CDR1 SGDLS and CDR2 YYNGEE. V lost 2 bases to trimming and J lost 6 bases; unmatched junction nucleotides: 7. CDR3 in amino acids: CASSVSRDRGAGELFF. The DNA for the CDR3 is TGTGCCAGCAGCGTGAGCCGGGACAGGGGTGCCGGGGAGCTGTTTTTT.

This clonotype was recorded many times. The chain carries TRBV10-2 and TRBJ2-5; no clear D gene. Trimming took off 6 bases at V and 1 base at J, with 12 bases between the two ends. Germline V lookup: CDR1 WSHSY, CDR2 SAAADI. This CDR3 spans 14 amino acids. DNA for the CDR3: TGCGCCAGCAGCCTGACTGTAATCCAAGAGACCCAGTACTTC. It yields the protein CASSLTVIQETQYF.

This clonotype was seen only a few times. The V call is TRBV7-9, the J call TRBJ1-6, with D possibly TRBD1 on 6 matching bases. The V end was cut by 4 bases, the J end by 7 bases, with 14 bases between. Germline V gene sequence: CDR1 SEHNR, CDR2 FQNEAQ (reference sequence). The CDR3 is 15 amino acids. The DNA for the CDR3 is TGTGCCAGCAGCTCTGGACAGAATTACAATTCACCCCTCCACTTT. It translates to CASSSGQNYNSPLHF.

This clonotype was found many times. V gene TRBV6-2 or TRBV6-3 combines with J gene TRBJ2-7; 7 nucleotides match TRBD1. The CDR3 is 14 residues long. The ends lost 5 bases at V and 9 bases at J; junction bases unmatched: 13. Germline lookup yields CDR1 MNHEY and CDR2 SVGEGT. CDR3 amino acids: CASSGDSPALGQYF. CDR3 DNA sequence: TGTGCCAGCAGTGGGGACAGCCCAGCGTTGGGGCAGTACTTC.

The chain couples TRBV7-2 to TRBJ2-6; TRBD1 aligns across 9 bases. The CDR3 totals 17 residues. The trim removed 3 bases at V and 0 bases at J, leaving 3 bases unmatched. The germline CDR1 and CDR2 sequences are SGHTA and FQGNSA. CDR3 in DNA: TGTGCCAGCAGCTTGGGGACAGGGAGCTCTGGGGCCAACGTCCTGACTTTC. It is translated as CASSLGTGSSGANVLTF.